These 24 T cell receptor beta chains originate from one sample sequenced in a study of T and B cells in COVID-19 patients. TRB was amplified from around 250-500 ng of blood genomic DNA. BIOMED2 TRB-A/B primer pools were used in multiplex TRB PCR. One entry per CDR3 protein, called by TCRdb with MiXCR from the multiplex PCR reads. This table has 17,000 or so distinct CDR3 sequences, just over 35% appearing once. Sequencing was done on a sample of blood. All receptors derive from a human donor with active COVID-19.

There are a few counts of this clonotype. The CDR3 DNA reads as TGTGCCAGCACCCTAAAACCTGGGGGGACGAGCACTGAAGCTTTCTTT. Protein: CASTLKPGGTSTEAFF. The J gene is TRBJ1-1, the V gene TRBV6-5, with D possibly TRBD1 on 5 matching bases. The V gene lost 7 bases and the J gene lost 4 bases, with 22 bases spanning the gap. From germline, CDR1 is MNHEY and CDR2 SVGAGI. This CDR3 is built from 16 residues.

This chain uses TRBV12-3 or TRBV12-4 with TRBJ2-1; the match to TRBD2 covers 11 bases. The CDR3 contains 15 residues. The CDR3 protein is CASGSPSGGRYEQFF. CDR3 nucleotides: TGTGCTAGTGGTAGCCCTAGCGGGGGGCGTTATGAGCAGTTCTTC.

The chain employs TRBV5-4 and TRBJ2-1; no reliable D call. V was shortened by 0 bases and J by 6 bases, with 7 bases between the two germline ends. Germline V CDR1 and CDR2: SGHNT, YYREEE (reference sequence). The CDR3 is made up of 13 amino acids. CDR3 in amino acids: CASSLVPVNEQFF. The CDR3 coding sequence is TGTGCCAGCAGCTTGGTCCCAGTCAATGAGCAGTTCTTC.

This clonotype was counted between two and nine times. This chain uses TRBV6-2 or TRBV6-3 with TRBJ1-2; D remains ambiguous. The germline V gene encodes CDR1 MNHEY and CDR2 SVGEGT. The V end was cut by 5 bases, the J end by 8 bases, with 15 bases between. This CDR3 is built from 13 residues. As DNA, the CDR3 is TGTGCCAGCAGTCCGACCACAACGGGGGGCTACACCTTC. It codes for CASSPTTTGGYTF.

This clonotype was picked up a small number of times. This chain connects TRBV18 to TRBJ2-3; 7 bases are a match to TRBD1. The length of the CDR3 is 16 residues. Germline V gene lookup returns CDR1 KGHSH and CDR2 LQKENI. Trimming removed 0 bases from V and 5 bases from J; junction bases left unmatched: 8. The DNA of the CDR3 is TGTGCCAGCTCACCACCTGTGACAGGGTGGAGAGATACGCAGTATTTT. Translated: CASSPPVTGWRDTQYF.

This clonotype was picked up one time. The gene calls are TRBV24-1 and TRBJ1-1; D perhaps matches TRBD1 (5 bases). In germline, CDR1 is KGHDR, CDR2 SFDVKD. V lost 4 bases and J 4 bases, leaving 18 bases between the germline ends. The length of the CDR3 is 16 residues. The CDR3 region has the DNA TGTGCCACCAGTGACCCCCTTGGGGCAGAGGGCACTGAAGCTTTCTTT. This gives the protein CATSDPLGAEGTEAFF.

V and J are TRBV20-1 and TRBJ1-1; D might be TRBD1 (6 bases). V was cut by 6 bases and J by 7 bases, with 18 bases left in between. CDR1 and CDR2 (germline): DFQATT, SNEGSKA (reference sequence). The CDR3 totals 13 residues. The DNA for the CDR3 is TGCAGTGCCACCCAGACGTCGGACAGTGAAGCTTTCTTT. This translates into CSATQTSDSEAFF.

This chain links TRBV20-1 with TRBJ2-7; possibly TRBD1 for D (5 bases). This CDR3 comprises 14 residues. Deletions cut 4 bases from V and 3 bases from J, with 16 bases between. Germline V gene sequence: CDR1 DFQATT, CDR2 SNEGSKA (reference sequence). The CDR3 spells CSATPRPGNYEQYV. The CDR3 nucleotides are TGCAGTGCTACCCCACGCCCAGGGAACTACGAGCAGTACGTC.

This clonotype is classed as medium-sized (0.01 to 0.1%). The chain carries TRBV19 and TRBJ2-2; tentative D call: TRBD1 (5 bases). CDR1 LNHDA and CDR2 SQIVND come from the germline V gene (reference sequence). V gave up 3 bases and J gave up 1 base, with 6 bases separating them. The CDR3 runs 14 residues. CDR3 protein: CASSITGNTGELFF. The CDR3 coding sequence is TGTGCCAGTAGTATTACAGGGAACACCGGGGAGCTGTTTTTT.

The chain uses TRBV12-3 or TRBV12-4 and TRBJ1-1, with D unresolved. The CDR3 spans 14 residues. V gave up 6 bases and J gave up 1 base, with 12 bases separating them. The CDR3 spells CASSRPPSNTEAFF. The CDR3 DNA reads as TGTGCCAGCAGCCGACCTCCCTCGAACACTGAAGCTTTCTTT.

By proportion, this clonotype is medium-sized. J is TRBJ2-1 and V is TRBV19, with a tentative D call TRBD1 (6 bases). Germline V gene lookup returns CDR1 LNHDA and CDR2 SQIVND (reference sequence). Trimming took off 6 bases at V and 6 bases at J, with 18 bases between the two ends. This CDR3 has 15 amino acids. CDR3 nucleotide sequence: TGTGCCAGTAGCCTGGACAGTGGTCTTCGCAATGAGCAGTTCTTC. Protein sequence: CASSLDSGLRNEQFF.

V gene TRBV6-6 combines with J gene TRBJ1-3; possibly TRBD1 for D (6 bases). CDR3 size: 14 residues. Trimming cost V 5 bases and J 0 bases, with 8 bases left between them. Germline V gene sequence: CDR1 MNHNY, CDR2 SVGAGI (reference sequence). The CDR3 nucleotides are TGTGCCAGCAGTCGAGGGGGCTCTGGAAACACCATATATTTT. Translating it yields CASSRGGSGNTIYF.

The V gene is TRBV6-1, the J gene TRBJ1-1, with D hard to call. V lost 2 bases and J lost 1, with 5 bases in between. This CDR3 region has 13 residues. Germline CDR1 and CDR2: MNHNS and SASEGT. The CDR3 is CASSEKANTEAFF. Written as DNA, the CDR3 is TGTGCCAGCAGTGAAAAAGCGAACACTGAAGCTTTCTTT.

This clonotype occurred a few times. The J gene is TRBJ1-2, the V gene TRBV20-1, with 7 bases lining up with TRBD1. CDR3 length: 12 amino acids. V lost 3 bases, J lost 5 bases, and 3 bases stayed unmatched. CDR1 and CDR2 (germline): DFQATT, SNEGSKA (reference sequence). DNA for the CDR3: TGCAGTGCTAGCAGGGGGGAATATGGCTACACCTTC. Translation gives CSASRGEYGYTF.

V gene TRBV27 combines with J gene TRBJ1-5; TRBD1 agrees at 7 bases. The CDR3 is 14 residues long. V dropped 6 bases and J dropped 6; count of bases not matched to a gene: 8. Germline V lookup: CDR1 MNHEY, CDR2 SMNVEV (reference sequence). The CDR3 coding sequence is TGTGCCAGCAGGTCGACAGGGAATGGTCAGCCCCAGCATTTT. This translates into CASRSTGNGQPQHF.

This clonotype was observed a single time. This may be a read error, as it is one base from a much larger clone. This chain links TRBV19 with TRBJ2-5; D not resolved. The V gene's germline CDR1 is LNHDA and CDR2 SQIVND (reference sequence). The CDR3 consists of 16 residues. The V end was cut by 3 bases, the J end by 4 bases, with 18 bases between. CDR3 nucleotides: TGTGCCAGTAGTATCATATTGGTTGGTGGGCGAGAGACCCAGTACTTC. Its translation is CASSIILVGGRETQYF. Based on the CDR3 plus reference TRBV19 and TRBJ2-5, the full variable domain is DGGITQSPKYLFRKEGQNVTLSCEQNLNHDAMYWYRQDPGQGLRLIYYSQIVNDFQKGDIAEGYSVSREKKESFPLTVTSAQKNPTAFYLCASSIILVGGRETQYFGPGTRLLVL.

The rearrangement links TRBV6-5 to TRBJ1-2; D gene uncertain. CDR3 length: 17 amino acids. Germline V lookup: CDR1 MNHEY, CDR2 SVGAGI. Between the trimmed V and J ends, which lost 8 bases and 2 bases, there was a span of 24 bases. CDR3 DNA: TGTGCCAGCGGAAGCGGCCCAACGTTACAAGGAAACTATGGCTACACCTTC. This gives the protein CASGSGPTLQGNYGYTF.

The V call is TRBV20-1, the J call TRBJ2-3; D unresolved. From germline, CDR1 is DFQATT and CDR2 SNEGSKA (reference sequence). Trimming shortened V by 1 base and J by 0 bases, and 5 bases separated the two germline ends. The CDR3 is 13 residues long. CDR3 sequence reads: CSARVASTDTQYF. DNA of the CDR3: TGCAGTGCTAGAGTGGCTAGCACAGATACGCAGTATTTT.

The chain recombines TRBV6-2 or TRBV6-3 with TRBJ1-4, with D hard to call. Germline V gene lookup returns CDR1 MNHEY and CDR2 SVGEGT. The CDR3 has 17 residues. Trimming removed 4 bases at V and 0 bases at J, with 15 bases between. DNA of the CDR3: TGTGCCAGCAGTTCCTACCGGACGACGGCAACTAATGAAAAACTGTTTTTT. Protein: CASSSYRTTATNEKLFF.

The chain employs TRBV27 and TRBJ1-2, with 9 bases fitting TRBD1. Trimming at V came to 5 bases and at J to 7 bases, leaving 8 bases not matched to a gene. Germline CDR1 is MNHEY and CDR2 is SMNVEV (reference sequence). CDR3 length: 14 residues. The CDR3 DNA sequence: TGTGCCAGCAGTCCATGGACAGGGGACGGTGGCTACACCTTC. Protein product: CASSPWTGDGGYTF.

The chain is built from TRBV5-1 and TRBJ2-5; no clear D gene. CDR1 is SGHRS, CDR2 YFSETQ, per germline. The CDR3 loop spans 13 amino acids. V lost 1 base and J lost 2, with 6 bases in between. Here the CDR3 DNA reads TGCGCCAGCAGCTTGCGCTCTCAAGAGACCCAGTACTTC. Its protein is CASSLRSQETQYF.

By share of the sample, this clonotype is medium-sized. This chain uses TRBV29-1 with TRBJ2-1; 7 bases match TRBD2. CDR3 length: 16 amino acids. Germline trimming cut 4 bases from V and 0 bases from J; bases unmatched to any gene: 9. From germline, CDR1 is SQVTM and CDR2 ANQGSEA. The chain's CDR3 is CSVASGGGSSYNEQFF. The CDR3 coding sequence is TGCAGCGTTGCCTCTGGGGGGGGGTCCTCCTACAATGAGCAGTTCTTC.

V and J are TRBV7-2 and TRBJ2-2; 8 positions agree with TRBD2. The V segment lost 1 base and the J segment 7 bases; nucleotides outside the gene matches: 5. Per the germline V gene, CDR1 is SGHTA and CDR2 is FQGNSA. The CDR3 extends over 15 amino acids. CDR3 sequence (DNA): TGTGCCAGCAGCTTAGTAGCGGGGTTGCACGGGGAGCTGTTTTTT. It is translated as CASSLVAGLHGELFF. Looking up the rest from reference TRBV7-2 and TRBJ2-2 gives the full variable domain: GAGVSQSPSNKVTEKGKDVELRCDPISGHTALYWYRQSLGQGLEFLIYFQGNSAPDKSGLPSDRFSAERTGGSVSTLTIQRTQQEDSAVYLCASSLVAGLHGELFFGEGSRLTVL.

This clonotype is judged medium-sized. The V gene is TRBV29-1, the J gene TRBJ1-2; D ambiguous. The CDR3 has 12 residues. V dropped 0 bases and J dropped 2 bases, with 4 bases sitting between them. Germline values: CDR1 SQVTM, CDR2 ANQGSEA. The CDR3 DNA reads TGCAGCGTTGAAGAACAGAACTATGGCTACACCTTC. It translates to CSVEEQNYGYTF. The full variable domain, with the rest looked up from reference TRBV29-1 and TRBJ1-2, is SAVISQKPSRDICQRGTSLTIQCQVDSQVTMMFWYRQQPGQSLTLIATANQGSEATYESGFVIDKFPISRPNLTFSTLTVSNMSPEDSSIYLCSVEEQNYGYTFGSGTRLTVV.